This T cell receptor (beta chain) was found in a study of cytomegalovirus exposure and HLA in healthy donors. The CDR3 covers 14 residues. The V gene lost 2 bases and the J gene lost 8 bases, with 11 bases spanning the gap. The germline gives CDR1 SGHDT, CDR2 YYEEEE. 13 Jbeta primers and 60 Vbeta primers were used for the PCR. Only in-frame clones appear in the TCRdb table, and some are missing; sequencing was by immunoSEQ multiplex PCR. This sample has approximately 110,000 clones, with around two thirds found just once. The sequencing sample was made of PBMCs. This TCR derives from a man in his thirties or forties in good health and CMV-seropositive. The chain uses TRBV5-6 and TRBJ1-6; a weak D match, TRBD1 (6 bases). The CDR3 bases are TGTGCCAGCAGCTTTGGGGGCTGGGATTCACCCCTCCACTTT. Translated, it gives CASSFGGWDSPLHF.